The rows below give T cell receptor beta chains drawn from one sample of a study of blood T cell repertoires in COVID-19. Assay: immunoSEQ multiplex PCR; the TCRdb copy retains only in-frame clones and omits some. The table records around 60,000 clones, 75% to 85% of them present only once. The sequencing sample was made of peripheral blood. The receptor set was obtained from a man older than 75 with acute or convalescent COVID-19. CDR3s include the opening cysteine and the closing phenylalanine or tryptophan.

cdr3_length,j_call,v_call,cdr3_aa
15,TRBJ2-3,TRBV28,CASSEVSHLRDTQYF
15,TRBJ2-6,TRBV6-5,CASSTGNSGANVLTF
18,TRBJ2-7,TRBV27,CASSLGLRTWGVPYEQYF
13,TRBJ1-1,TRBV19,CASSLNRNTEAFF
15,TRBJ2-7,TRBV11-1,CASSSRQGNTYEQYF
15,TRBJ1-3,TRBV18,CASSPQPVSGNTIYF
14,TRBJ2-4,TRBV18,CASSPSLEENIQYF
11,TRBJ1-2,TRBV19,CASRDNYGYTF
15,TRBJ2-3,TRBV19,CASSIDTRSTDTQYF
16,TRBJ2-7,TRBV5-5,CASSPAPGTGTYEQYF
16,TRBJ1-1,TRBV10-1,CASSDRGQRLNTEAFF
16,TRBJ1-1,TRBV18,CASSPRASPQHTEAFF
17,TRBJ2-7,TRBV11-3,CASRSSLGGQSSYEQYF
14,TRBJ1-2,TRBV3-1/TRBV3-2,CASSPRTGKDGYTF
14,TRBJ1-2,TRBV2,CASSWDRITSGYTF
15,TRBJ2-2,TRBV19,CASRAPGQVTGELFF
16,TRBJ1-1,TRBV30,CAWSVLFRNRNTEAFF
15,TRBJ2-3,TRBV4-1,CASSQVGTGPDTQYF